The present entry profiles one T cell receptor (beta chain) with its context. V was trimmed by 6 bases and J by 4 bases, leaving 12 bases between them. The CDR3 loop spans 14 amino acids. CDR1 and CDR2 (germline): WNHNN, SYGVQD (reference sequence). TCRdb's copy holds only in-frame clones and misses some; the assay was immunoSEQ multiplex PCR. The sample yields about 270,000 clones, approximately 90% seen once. The sample originates from a study of blood T cell repertoires in COVID-19. The chain has TRBV10-1 and TRBJ2-2; D possibly corresponds to TRBD1 (5 bases). The specimen sequenced was peripheral blood. The TCR comes from a man aged 55-75 years who had recovered from COVID-19. The CDR3 sequence is CASRTRVATGELFF. The CDR3 DNA sequence: TGCGCCAGCAGAACCAGGGTAGCCACCGGGGAGCTGTTTTTT.